The clone carrying this T cell receptor beta chain was picked up one time. The CDR3 loop spans 14 amino acids. V was pared by 10 bases and J by 7 bases, with 16 bases of the junction left unmatched. Germline assignment: CDR1 MNHEY and CDR2 SVGAGI. The input for sorted-subset replicate PCRs was about 200 ng DNA, around 30,000 T cell genomes. TCRdb keeps only in-frame clones here, not all; method: immunoSEQ multiplex PCR. The data contain about 2.2 million clones, over 85% of them seen just once; the ten biggest clones take up 1.5% to 2%. This sample stems from a study of shared clonotypes between healthy human individuals. Study details: Each donor's CD4 naive and CD4 memory cells filled three plates apiece, CD8 naive two, and CD8 memory one.

CD45RO negativity and positive selection for CCR7 defined naive CD8 cells, a population that excluded terminally differentiated effector memory CD45RA+ cells. The clonotype comes from a man younger than 35 in good health. Some clones in this sample may be carry-over from other donors' samples. The chain combines TRBV6-5 with TRBJ2-7; 7 bases map to TRBD2. The specimen was naive CD8+ T cells from PBMCs. In DNA form, the CDR3 reads TGTGCCATACGCGGGAGATGGGCGGACGAAGAGCAGTACTTC. This translates into CAIRGRWADEEQYF.